This TCR beta chain was identified during a study of control samples from healthy donors and cancer patients. The data were produced by immunoSEQ multiplex PCR, yet TCRdb's version contains in-frame clones alone and is incomplete. The sample carries roughly 400,000 clones, around 90% recorded once. Germline CDR1 is MNHNY and CDR2 is SVGAGI (reference sequence). The CDR3 runs to 16 residues. Trimming took 2 bases from V and 0 from J, leaving 12 bases between them. Sequencing was done on a sample of PBMCs. The TCR originated in a man aged 35 to 55 with head and neck cancer. This chain joins TRBV6-6 and TRBJ2-3, with D uncertain. CDR3 sequence (DNA): TGTGCCAGCAGTTACCGCGCTTACTCTAGCACAGATACGCAGTATTTT. Its translation: CASSYRAYSSTDTQYF.